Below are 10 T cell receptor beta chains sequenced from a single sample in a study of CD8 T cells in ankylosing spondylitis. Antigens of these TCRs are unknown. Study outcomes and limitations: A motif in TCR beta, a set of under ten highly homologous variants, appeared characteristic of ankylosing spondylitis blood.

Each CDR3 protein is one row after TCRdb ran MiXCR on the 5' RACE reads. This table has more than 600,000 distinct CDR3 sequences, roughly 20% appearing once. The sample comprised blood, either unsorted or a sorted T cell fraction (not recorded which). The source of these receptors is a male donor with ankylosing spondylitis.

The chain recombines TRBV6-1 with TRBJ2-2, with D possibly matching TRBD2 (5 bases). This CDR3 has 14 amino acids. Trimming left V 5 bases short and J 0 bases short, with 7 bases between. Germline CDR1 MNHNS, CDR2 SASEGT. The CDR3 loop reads CASSIASNTGELFF. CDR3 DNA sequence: TGTGCCAGCAGTATAGCGTCGAACACCGGGGAGCTGTTTTTT.

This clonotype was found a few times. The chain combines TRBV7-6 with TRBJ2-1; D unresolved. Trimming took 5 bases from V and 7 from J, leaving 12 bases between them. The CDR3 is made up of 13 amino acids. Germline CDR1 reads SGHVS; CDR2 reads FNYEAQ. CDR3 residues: CASSPTIGNEQFF. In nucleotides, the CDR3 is TGTGCCAGCAGCCCCACCATTGGGAATGAGCAGTTCTTC.

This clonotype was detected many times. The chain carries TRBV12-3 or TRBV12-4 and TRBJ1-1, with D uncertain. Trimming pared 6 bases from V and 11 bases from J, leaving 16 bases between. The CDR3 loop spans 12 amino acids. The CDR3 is CASRSKTLSAFF. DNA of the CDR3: TGTGCCAGCAGAAGTAAGACCTTGTCCGCTTTCTTT.

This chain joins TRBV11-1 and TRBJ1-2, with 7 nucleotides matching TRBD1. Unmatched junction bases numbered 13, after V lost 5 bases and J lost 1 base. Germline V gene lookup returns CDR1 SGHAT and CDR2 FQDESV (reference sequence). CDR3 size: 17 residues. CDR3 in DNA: TGTGCCAGCAGCCAAGACAGGGCGGAAGAGGGTAACTATGGCTACACCTTC. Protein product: CASSQDRAEEGNYGYTF.

The CDR3, as DNA: TGTGCCAGCAGCCTGGGACAGGTCATTTACGAGCAGTACTTC. It codes for CASSLGQVIYEQYF. This chain joins TRBV16 and TRBJ2-7; 8 positions match TRBD1. V gave up 4 bases and J gave up 4 bases; unmatched junction bases: 6. The CDR3 runs to 14 residues. The V gene's germline CDR1 is KGHSY and CDR2 FQNENV.

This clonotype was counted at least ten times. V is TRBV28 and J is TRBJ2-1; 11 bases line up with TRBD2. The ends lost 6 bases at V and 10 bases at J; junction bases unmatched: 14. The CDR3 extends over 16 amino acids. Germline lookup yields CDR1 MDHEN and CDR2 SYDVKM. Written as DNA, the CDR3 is TGTGCCAGCAGACCCGATAGCGGGAGGGCCGACGGGGAGCAGTTCTTC. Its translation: CASRPDSGRADGEQFF. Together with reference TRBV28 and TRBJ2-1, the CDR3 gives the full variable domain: DVKVTQSSRYLVKRTGEKVFLECVQDMDHENMFWYRQDPGLGLRLIYFSYDVKMKEKGDIPEGYSVSREKKERFSLILESASTNQTSMYLCASRPDSGRADGEQFFGPGTRLTVL.

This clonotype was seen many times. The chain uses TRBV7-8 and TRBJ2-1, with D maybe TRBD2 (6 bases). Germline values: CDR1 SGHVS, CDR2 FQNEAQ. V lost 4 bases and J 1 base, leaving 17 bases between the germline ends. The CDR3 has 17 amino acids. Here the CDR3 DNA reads TGTGCCAGCAGCTCCCACTGGGGGGACGGATCCTACAATGAGCAGTTCTTC. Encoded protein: CASSSHWGDGSYNEQFF. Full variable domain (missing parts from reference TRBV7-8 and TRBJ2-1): GAGVSQSPRYKVAKRGQDVALRCDPISGHVSLFWYQQALGQGPEFLTYFQNEAQLDKSGLPSDRFFAERPEGSVSTLKIQRTQQEDSAVYLCASSSHWGDGSYNEQFFGPGTRLTVL.

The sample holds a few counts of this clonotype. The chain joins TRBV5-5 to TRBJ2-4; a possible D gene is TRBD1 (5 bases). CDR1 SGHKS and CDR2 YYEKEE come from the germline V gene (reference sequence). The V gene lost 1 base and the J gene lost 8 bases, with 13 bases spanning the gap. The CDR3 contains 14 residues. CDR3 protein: CASSLLQGTDIQYF. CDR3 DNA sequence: TGTGCCAGCAGCTTGCTGCAGGGTACGGACATTCAGTACTTC.

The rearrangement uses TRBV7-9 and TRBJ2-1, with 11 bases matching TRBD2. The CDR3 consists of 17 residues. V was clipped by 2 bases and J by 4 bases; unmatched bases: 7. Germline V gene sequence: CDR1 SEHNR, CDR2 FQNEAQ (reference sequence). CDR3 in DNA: TGTGCCAGCAGCTTACGGGGCCTAGCGGGAGGATACAATGAGCAGTTCTTC. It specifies CASSLRGLAGGYNEQFF.

The CDR3 bases are TGTGCCAGCAGCCAAGGGACCGCTACCAACTATGGCTACACCTTC. This sequence encodes CASSQGTATNYGYTF. This chain joins TRBV6-1 and TRBJ1-2; a weak D match, TRBD1 (5 bases). The germline CDR1 and CDR2 sequences are MNHNS and SASEGT. The V end was cut by 6 bases, the J end by 2 bases, with 16 bases between. This CDR3 spans 15 amino acids.